This TCR beta chain was identified in a study of T cell changes during pregnancy in multiple sclerosis. Trimming cost V 1 base and J 1 base, with 14 bases left between them. From germline, CDR1 is SEHNR and CDR2 FQNEAQ (reference sequence). There are 17 residues in the CDR3. Sequencing was performed with immunoSEQ multiplex PCR; in TCRdb, only in-frame clones are kept and a portion is missing. The table has over 75,000 clones, roughly 92% seen once. Specimen: peripheral blood, collected in the first trimester of pregnancy. This clonotype was sampled from a female donor with multiple sclerosis, enrolled in a pregnancy study. This rearrangement joins TRBV7-9 to TRBJ2-1; tentative D call: TRBD2 (5 bases). CDR3 nucleotide sequence: TGTGCCAGCAGCTTAGGTTTTCCGGGAAGGTCCTACAATGAGCAGTTCTTC. Translation gives CASSLGFPGRSYNEQFF.